Below are 10 T cell receptor beta chains sequenced from a single sample in a study of blood T cell repertoires in COVID-19. Only in-frame clones appear in the TCRdb table, and some are missing; sequencing was by immunoSEQ multiplex PCR. The table lists roughly 320,000 clones, around 90% of them singletons. The sequencing sample was made of peripheral blood. The origin of the receptors is a man in his sixties or seventies with acute or convalescent COVID-19.

The chain combines TRBV28 with TRBJ2-7; 9 bases line up with TRBD1. Germline V lookup: CDR1 MDHEN, CDR2 SYDVKM. The V gene end was trimmed by 3 bases and the J gene end by 7 bases; junction bases not matched to a gene: 4. The CDR3 totals 13 residues. In DNA, the CDR3 is TGTGCCAGCAGTTTCACAGGGGGCTGGGAGCAGTACTTC. Its protein is CASSFTGGWEQYF.

V usage is TRBV5-5 and J usage is TRBJ2-3; D perhaps matches TRBD2 (5 bases). Germline V gene lookup returns CDR1 SGHKS and CDR2 YYEKEE (reference sequence). Trimming stripped 4 bases from V and 7 bases from J, with 16 bases between. The CDR3 extends over 14 amino acids. CDR3 protein: CASSLGSRVNTQYF. The CDR3 DNA is TGTGCCAGCAGCCTCGGATCGAGGGTAAATACGCAGTATTTT.

The V call is TRBV4-2, the J call TRBJ2-1; D not certain. With 6 bases removed from V and 7 bases from J, the gap between germline ends came to 13 bases. The CDR3 contains 13 residues. Germline CDR1 is LGHNA and CDR2 is YNFKEQ. The CDR3 DNA is TGTGCCAGCAGACGCGAGGCCGGAAATGAGCAGTTCTTC. This codes for CASRREAGNEQFF.

This clone is a singleton in its sample. The rearrangement joins TRBV7-3 to TRBJ2-1; D uncertain. V was cut by 1 base and J by 1 base, with 5 bases left in between. CDR3 size: 14 residues. Germline CDR1 and CDR2: SGHTA and FQGTGA. This CDR3 reads CASSLSKSYNEQFF. The CDR3 region has the DNA TGTGCCAGCAGCTTAAGTAAATCCTACAATGAGCAGTTCTTC. Supplemented by reference TRBV7-3 and TRBJ2-1, the full variable domain reads GAGVSQTPSNKVTEKGKYVELRCDPISGHTALYWYRQSLGQGPEFLIYFQGTGAADDSGLPNDRFFAVRPEGSVSTLKIQRTERGDSAVYLCASSLSKSYNEQFFGPGTRLTVL.

V is TRBV9 and J is TRBJ2-1; possible D gene TRBD2, 5 bases. Deletions cut 3 bases from V and 4 bases from J, with 17 bases between. Germline V gene data show CDR1 as SGDLS and CDR2 as YYNGEE. The CDR3 has 16 amino acids. The CDR3 loop reads CASSADFRRAYNEQFF. DNA of the CDR3: TGTGCCAGCAGCGCGGACTTCCGAAGGGCTTACAATGAGCAGTTCTTC.

V gene TRBV28 combines with J gene TRBJ1-2, with 7 positions matching TRBD1. This CDR3 is built from 14 residues. With V trimmed by 4 bases and J by 4 bases, 6 bases remained unmatched. Germline values: CDR1 MDHEN, CDR2 SYDVKM. CDR3 DNA: TGTGCCAGCAGTTCAAACGACAGGGTCTATGGCTACACCTTC. Protein sequence: CASSSNDRVYGYTF.

The chain combines TRBV28 with TRBJ1-1, with D possibly TRBD1 on 5 matching bases. CDR3 size: 18 residues. V was shortened by 6 bases and J by 3 bases, with 26 bases between the two germline ends. Germline lookup yields CDR1 MDHEN and CDR2 SYDVKM. CDR3 nucleotide sequence: TGTGCCAGCAGGCAGGGTGAGATGACCGCCAGAGGCTACACTGAAGCTTTCTTT. Its translation: CASRQGEMTARGYTEAFF. The variable domain in full, completed from reference TRBV28 and TRBJ1-1, reads DVKVTQSSRYLVKRTGEKVFLECVQDMDHENMFWYRQDPGLGLRLIYFSYDVKMKEKGDIPEGYSVSREKKERFSLILESASTNQTSMYLCASRQGEMTARGYTEAFFGQGTRLTVV.

The chain combines TRBV7-2 with TRBJ2-7; 7 bases agree with TRBD1. Trimming took 2 bases from V and 3 from J; bases not matched to a gene: 16. CDR3 length equals 18 residues. Germline V gene data show CDR1 as SGHTA and CDR2 as FQGNSA. Here the CDR3 DNA reads TGTGCCAGCAGCTTACCCAATCGACCGGGACAGCGCCTCTACGAGCAGTACTTC. Residues: CASSLPNRPGQRLYEQYF. The full variable domain, in which reference TRBV7-2 and TRBJ2-7 provide the parts outside the CDR3, is GAGVSQSPSNKVTEKGKDVELRCDPISGHTALYWYRQSLGQGLEFLIYFQGNSAPDKSGLPSDRFSAERTGGSVSTLTIQRTQQEDSAVYLCASSLPNRPGQRLYEQYFGPGTRLTVT.

The chain uses TRBV7-2 and TRBJ2-7; 12 bases align to TRBD2. CDR1 and CDR2 (germline): SGHTA, FQGNSA. CDR3 size: 16 residues. Trimming took 1 base from V and 3 from J; bases not matched to a gene: 4. CDR3 bases: TGTGCCAGCAGCTTAGGACCGGGACTAGCGGGCTACGAGCAGTACTTC. It codes for CASSLGPGLAGYEQYF.

Turning to this clone: A read error may account for a junction end that differs from germline. This chain joins TRBV29-1 and TRBJ1-1; TRBD1 agrees at 9 bases. CDR3 length: 16 residues. Germline-derived CDR1 and CDR2 are SQVTM and ANQGSEA. The CDR3: CSTGGGQGLGNAEAFF. CDR3 DNA: TGCAGCACCGGCGGGGGACAGGGTTTGGGGAACGCTGAAGCTTTCTTT.